This TCR beta chain originates from a study of T cell responses to AZD1222 COVID-19 vaccine. This CDR3 comprises 17 residues. Germline V gene lookup returns CDR1 SGHDT and CDR2 YYEEEE. Trimming removed 9 bases from V and 7 bases from J; junction bases left unmatched: 18. The table came from immunoSEQ multiplex PCR; TCRdb's copy has only in-frame clones and leaves some out. The top ten hold about 20% of the sample, which has about 150,000 clones, 90% seen once. This clone has just a few counts. What it recognizes is unknown. Study results and limitations: Donors were chiefly white British, with a greater number of females, and clonal diversity was perhaps underestimated. CD4 TCRs associated with vaccination spanned spike, dominating at 160-218 and 743-854. Spike-specific TCR breadth rose after two AZD1222 doses, and depth rose as well.

Sequencing used peripheral blood, obtained on day 0 of AZD1222 vaccination. This rearrangement joins TRBV5-6 to TRBJ2-5, with TRBD2 matching 13 bases. This receptor was identified in an adult in good health. The CDR3 spells CATARRTSGGHAWTQYF. Here the CDR3 DNA reads TGTGCCACCGCACGAAGGACTAGCGGGGGCCATGCTTGGACCCAGTACTTC.